A single sample is the source of the 28 T cell receptor beta chains below, sequenced in a study of cytomegalovirus exposure and HLA in healthy donors. Clones were read by immunoSEQ multiplex PCR, and TCRdb kept only the in-frame ones, dropping some. The table has around 300,000 clones, roughly 87% seen once. The sequencing input was PBMCs. These receptors all come from a man aged 30 to 45 in good health and CMV-seronegative.

The chain links TRBV7-2 to TRBJ2-2, with 12 nucleotides matching TRBD1. V was clipped by 6 bases and J by 6 bases; unmatched bases: 2. This CDR3 comprises 14 residues. Germline-derived CDR1 and CDR2 are SGHTA and FQGNSA. As DNA, the CDR3 is TGTGCCAGCAGGGGACAGGGGGCATCCGGGGAGCTGTTTTTT. This translates into CASRGQGASGELFF.

The chain carries TRBV19 and TRBJ1-4, with a weak D call TRBD1 (6 bases). The CDR3 totals 14 residues. Germline CDR1 LNHDA, CDR2 SQIVND (reference sequence). Trimming cost V 7 bases and J 0 bases, with 9 bases left between them. The CDR3 region is CASKDSPTNEKLFF. Written as DNA, the CDR3 is TGTGCCAGTAAGGACAGTCCAACTAATGAAAAACTGTTTTTT.

The chain recombines TRBV4-3 with TRBJ1-1; D possibly corresponds to TRBD1 (5 bases). V was trimmed by 0 bases and J by 5 bases, leaving 22 bases between them. The CDR3 sequence is 18 residues long. CDR1 is LGHNA and CDR2 is YSLEER in the germline V gene. For the CDR3, the DNA is TGCGCCAGCAGCCAAGAATCTGGCGGACACTCGGGGGGGACTGAAGCTTTCTTT. Translated, it gives CASSQESGGHSGGTEAFF.

The chain carries TRBV5-1 and TRBJ1-1; the match to TRBD1 covers 9 bases. Trimming took 2 bases from V and 5 from J; bases not matched to a gene: 10. The CDR3 totals 16 residues. The V gene's germline CDR1 is SGHRS and CDR2 YFSETQ. The CDR3 DNA follows: TGCGCCAGCAGCTTTACAGGGGGCGGTCGGAAGACTGAAGCTTTCTTT. Translating gives CASSFTGGGRKTEAFF. The full variable domain, with the rest looked up from reference TRBV5-1 and TRBJ1-1, is KAGVTQTPRYLIKTRGQQVTLSCSPISGHRSVSWYQQTPGQGLQFLFEYFSETQRNKGNFPGRFSGRQFSNSRSEMNVSTLELGDSALYLCASSFTGGGRKTEAFFGQGTRLTVV.

In its sample, this clone was seen a few times. The chain combines TRBV12-2 with TRBJ2-1; the table calls TRBD2, which could not be checked here. TRBV12-2 has pseudogene status. This CDR3 has 13 amino acids. The chain's CDR3 is CASRPLAGHEQFF. The CDR3 nucleotides read TGTGCAAGTCGCCCTCTAGCGGGGCATGAGCAGTTCTTC.

This chain connects TRBV7-2 to TRBJ2-1, with TRBD1 matching over 11 bases. V was pared by 3 bases and J by 2 bases, with 0 bases of the junction left unmatched. Germline V gene lookup returns CDR1 SGHTA and CDR2 FQGNSA. The CDR3 extends over 15 amino acids. In nucleotides, the CDR3 is TGTGCCAGCAGCTTGGGACAGGGGGCCTACAATGAGCAGTTCTTC. Its protein is CASSLGQGAYNEQFF.

The rearrangement uses TRBV11-2 and TRBJ2-5, with TRBD2 identical over 8 bases. The CDR3 is made up of 18 amino acids. Trimming at V came to 5 bases and at J to 1 base, leaving 15 bases not matched to a gene. Germline assignment: CDR1 SGHAT and CDR2 FQNNGV. CDR3 coding DNA: TGTGCCAGCAGCCCCGGGGGAGGAATAGCGGGACCCCAAGAGACCCAGTACTTC. This sequence encodes CASSPGGGIAGPQETQYF.

The gene calls are TRBV5-1 and TRBJ2-5, with 9 bases aligning to TRBD2. Germline V lookup: CDR1 SGHRS, CDR2 YFSETQ. CDR3 length: 15 residues. Germline trimming cut 0 bases from V and 5 bases from J; bases unmatched to any gene: 5. The CDR3: CASSLVAGGSETQYF. The CDR3 region has the DNA TGCGCCAGCAGCTTGGTGGCGGGGGGGTCGGAGACCCAGTACTTC. The full variable domain, in which reference TRBV5-1 and TRBJ2-5 provide the parts outside the CDR3, is KAGVTQTPRYLIKTRGQQVTLSCSPISGHRSVSWYQQTPGQGLQFLFEYFSETQRNKGNFPGRFSGRQFSNSRSEMNVSTLELGDSALYLCASSLVAGGSETQYFGPGTRLLVL.

This chain links TRBV19 with TRBJ1-2; the match to TRBD1 covers 8 bases. The CDR3 is made up of 14 amino acids. Trimming cost V 8 bases and J 4 bases; bases outside gene matches: 9. Germline values: CDR1 LNHDA, CDR2 SQIVND (reference sequence). The CDR3 loop is CASGDRSAPYGYTF. DNA for the CDR3: TGTGCCAGTGGGGACAGGAGCGCTCCCTATGGCTACACCTTC.

The V call is TRBV7-9, the J call TRBJ1-2; a possible D gene is TRBD1 (6 bases). This CDR3 has 17 residues. The ends were cut back, 0 bases at V and 1 base at J, with 15 bases in the middle. Germline V CDR1 and CDR2: SEHNR, FQNEAQ (reference sequence). The chain's CDR3 is CASSLASWTADNYGYTF. The CDR3 DNA reads as TGTGCCAGCAGCTTAGCGTCTTGGACAGCGGATAACTATGGCTACACCTTC.

The V call is TRBV27, the J call TRBJ2-7, with TRBD1 matching 9 bases. Germline trimming cut 5 bases from V and 3 bases from J; bases unmatched to any gene: 5. The CDR3 has 14 amino acids. CDR1 and CDR2 from the germline V gene are MNHEY and SMNVEV (reference sequence). As DNA, the CDR3 is TGTGCCAGCAGTCCACAGGGGGCCTACTACGAGCAGTACTTC. Its translation is CASSPQGAYYEQYF.

The chain combines TRBV5-1 with TRBJ2-1, with 7 bases matching TRBD1. V gave up 4 bases and J gave up 6 bases; unmatched junction bases: 7. This CDR3 region has 14 residues. Germline CDR1 SGHRS, CDR2 YFSETQ. CDR3 protein: CASSRPTGTNEQFF. CDR3 coding DNA: TGCGCCAGCAGCCGACCGACAGGGACCAATGAGCAGTTCTTC.

This sequence joins TRBV5-6 and TRBJ2-1, with 9 bases that match TRBD1. CDR3 length: 18 residues. The trim removed 4 bases at V and 0 bases at J, leaving 11 bases unmatched. From germline, CDR1 is SGHDT and CDR2 YYEEEE. CDR3 nucleotides: TGTGCCAGCAGCCCGGACAGGGGAGCGGGGAGCTCCTACAATGAGCAGTTCTTC. Its protein is CASSPDRGAGSSYNEQFF.

The J gene is TRBJ2-7, the V gene TRBV5-1; D remains ambiguous. This CDR3 is built from 11 residues. Germline CDR1 SGHRS, CDR2 YFSETQ. Trimming stripped 3 bases from V and 3 bases from J, with 4 bases between. The CDR3: CASSSGYEQYF. Here the CDR3 DNA reads TGCGCCAGCAGCTCCGGCTACGAGCAGTACTTC.

The rearrangement joins TRBV6-1 to TRBJ1-5; 7 nucleotides agree with TRBD1. There are 15 residues in the CDR3. J gave up 6 bases and V 4 bases, and 9 bases lay outside the gene matches. CDR1 is MNHNS, CDR2 SASEGT, per germline. The CDR3 spells CASSVARQGIQPQHF. DNA of the CDR3: TGTGCCAGCAGTGTAGCGAGACAGGGTATTCAGCCCCAGCATTTT.

This chain joins TRBV5-4 and TRBJ1-1; D is unclear. Trimming cost V 4 bases and J 5 bases, with 18 bases left between them. CDR1 SGHNT and CDR2 YYREEE come from the germline V gene (reference sequence). The CDR3 is 15 residues long. CDR3 sequence (DNA): TGTGCCAGCAGCCTGGGGAGGGCAGCTTGGACTGAAGCTTTCTTT. Encoded protein: CASSLGRAAWTEAFF.

The genes are TRBV6-1 and TRBJ1-2; TRBD1 agrees at 9 bases. V shed 5 bases, J shed 5 bases, and the junction held 6 bases outside the gene matches. The CDR3 loop spans 14 amino acids. The germline gives CDR1 MNHNS, CDR2 SASEGT. The chain's CDR3 is CASSRDRVKYGYTF. In DNA, the CDR3 is TGTGCCAGCAGTAGGGACAGGGTTAAGTATGGCTACACCTTC.

Here the CDR3 DNA reads TGTGCCAGCAGCCAAGCCCAAAACTATGGCTACACCTTC. This codes for CASSQAQNYGYTF. This sequence joins TRBV7-9 and TRBJ1-2; no clear D. The CDR3 consists of 13 residues. The ends were cut back, 5 bases at V and 2 bases at J, with 9 bases in the middle. CDR1 SEHNR and CDR2 FQNEAQ come from the germline V gene (reference sequence).

The V gene is TRBV19, the J gene TRBJ1-5; weak D call: TRBD1 (5 bases). The CDR3 is made up of 16 amino acids. Trimming left V 5 bases short and J 3 bases short, with 17 bases between. In germline, CDR1 is LNHDA, CDR2 SQIVND (reference sequence). The CDR3 bases are TGTGCCAGTAGTGAGGTTTGGGGGGTGAACAATCAGCCCCAGCATTTT. Its protein product is CASSEVWGVNNQPQHF. The full variable domain, completed using reference TRBV19 and TRBJ1-5, is DGGITQSPKYLFRKEGQNVTLSCEQNLNHDAMYWYRQDPGQGLRLIYYSQIVNDFQKGDIAEGYSVSREKKESFPLTVTSAQKNPTAFYLCASSEVWGVNNQPQHFGDGTRLSIL.

The chain has TRBV13 and TRBJ2-3; 12 positions agree with TRBD2. Germline loops: CDR1 PRHDT, CDR2 FYEKMQ (reference sequence). J was trimmed by 3 bases and V by 2 bases; bases with no gene match: 6. The CDR3 is 17 amino acids. The CDR3, as DNA: TGTGCCAGCAGCTTAAGACTAGCGGGGGCCGTGACAGATACGCAGTATTTT. It encodes CASSLRLAGAVTDTQYF.

This chain links TRBV11-2 with TRBJ1-1; D is perhaps TRBD1 (5 bases). V gave up 1 base and J gave up 10 bases, with 10 bases separating them. CDR3 length equals 12 residues. Germline V gene data show CDR1 as SGHAT and CDR2 as FQNNGV. The CDR3 DNA follows: TGTGCCAGCAGCTTAGTCGTGGGGGGAGCTTTCTTT. It is translated as CASSLVVGGAFF.

The CDR3 region has the DNA TGTGCCAGCAGTTTCTCCTCGGGGAATGGAGATACGCAGTATTTT. Translating it yields CASSFSSGNGDTQYF. The V call is TRBV27, the J call TRBJ2-3, with D perhaps matching TRBD2 (5 bases). This CDR3 comprises 15 residues. The V end lost 3 bases, the J end lost 5 bases, and 15 bases lay between the germline ends. Germline assignment: CDR1 MNHEY and CDR2 SMNVEV (reference sequence).

The gene calls are TRBV5-1 and TRBJ2-7, with D possibly being TRBD2 (6 bases). The CDR3 has 12 residues. The germline V and J ends were trimmed by 5 bases and 4 bases, with 10 bases remaining between them. Germline V gives CDR1 SGHRS, CDR2 YFSETQ. The CDR3 DNA follows: TGCGCCAGCAGGGGGGAGGCGTACGAGCAGTACTTC. Amino acids: CASRGEAYEQYF.

The rearrangement links TRBV29-1 to TRBJ1-2; a weak D match, TRBD1 (5 bases). The CDR3 has 15 residues. Trimming cost V 0 bases and J 2 bases, with 13 bases left between them. In germline, CDR1 is SQVTM, CDR2 ANQGSEA. The DNA for the CDR3 is TGCAGCGTTGAAGATTCCGCACGGGGGAACTATGGCTACACCTTC. Translating it yields CSVEDSARGNYGYTF.

The chain recombines TRBV11-2 with TRBJ1-6; maybe TRBD1 (5 bases). The CDR3 extends over 16 amino acids. The germline gives CDR1 SGHAT, CDR2 FQNNGV. V was trimmed by 5 bases and J by 10 bases, leaving 21 bases between them. The CDR3 loop reads CASSRPGTPRGSPLHF. CDR3 bases: TGTGCCAGCAGCCGCCCAGGGACTCCCCGGGGATCACCCCTCCACTTT.

The chain recombines TRBV7-6 with TRBJ1-1, with TRBD1 identical over 8 bases. Germline values: CDR1 SGHVS, CDR2 FNYEAQ. J was trimmed by 8 bases and V by 4 bases; bases with no gene match: 15. The CDR3 extends over 16 amino acids. CDR3 DNA sequence: TGTGCCAGCAGCTCCCAATTATTGACAGGGGTGGAGGAAGCTTTCTTT. It specifies CASSSQLLTGVEEAFF.

This rearrangement joins TRBV6-1 to TRBJ1-1; D call uncertain. Germline CDR1 reads MNHNS; CDR2 reads SASEGT. The V end was cut by 3 bases, the J end by 9 bases, with 17 bases between. The CDR3 is 14 residues long. The CDR3 DNA reads TGTGCCAGCAGTGACGAGGGAAGGAGCGGGAAAGCTTTCTTT. This encodes CASSDEGRSGKAFF.

CDR3 region: CASSSSRDMDDSNQPQHF. CDR3 DNA sequence: TGTGCCAGCAGTTCGTCCCGGGACATGGACGATAGCAATCAGCCCCAGCATTTT. The J gene is TRBJ1-5, the V gene TRBV2, with a tentative D call TRBD1 (6 bases). This CDR3 spans 18 amino acids. Germline V gene lookup returns CDR1 SNHLY and CDR2 FYNNEI. Trimming took off 5 bases at V and 0 bases at J, with 20 bases between the two ends.